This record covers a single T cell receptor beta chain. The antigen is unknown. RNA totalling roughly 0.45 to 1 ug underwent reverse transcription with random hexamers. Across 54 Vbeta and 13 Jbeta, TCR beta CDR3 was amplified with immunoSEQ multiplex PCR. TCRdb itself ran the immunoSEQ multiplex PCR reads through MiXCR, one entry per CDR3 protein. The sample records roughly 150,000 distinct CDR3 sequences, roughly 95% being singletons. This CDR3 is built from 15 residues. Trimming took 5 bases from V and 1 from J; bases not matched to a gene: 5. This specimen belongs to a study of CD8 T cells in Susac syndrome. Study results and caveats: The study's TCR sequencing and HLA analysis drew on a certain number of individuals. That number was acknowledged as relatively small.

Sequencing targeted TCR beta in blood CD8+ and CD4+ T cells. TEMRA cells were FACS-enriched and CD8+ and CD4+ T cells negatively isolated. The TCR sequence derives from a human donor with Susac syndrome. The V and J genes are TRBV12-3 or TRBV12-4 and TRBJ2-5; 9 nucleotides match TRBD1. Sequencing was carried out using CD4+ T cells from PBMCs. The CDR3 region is CASSKDRGGQETQYF. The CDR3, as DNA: TGTGCCAGCAGTAAGGACAGGGGCGGCCAAGAGACCCAGTACTTC.